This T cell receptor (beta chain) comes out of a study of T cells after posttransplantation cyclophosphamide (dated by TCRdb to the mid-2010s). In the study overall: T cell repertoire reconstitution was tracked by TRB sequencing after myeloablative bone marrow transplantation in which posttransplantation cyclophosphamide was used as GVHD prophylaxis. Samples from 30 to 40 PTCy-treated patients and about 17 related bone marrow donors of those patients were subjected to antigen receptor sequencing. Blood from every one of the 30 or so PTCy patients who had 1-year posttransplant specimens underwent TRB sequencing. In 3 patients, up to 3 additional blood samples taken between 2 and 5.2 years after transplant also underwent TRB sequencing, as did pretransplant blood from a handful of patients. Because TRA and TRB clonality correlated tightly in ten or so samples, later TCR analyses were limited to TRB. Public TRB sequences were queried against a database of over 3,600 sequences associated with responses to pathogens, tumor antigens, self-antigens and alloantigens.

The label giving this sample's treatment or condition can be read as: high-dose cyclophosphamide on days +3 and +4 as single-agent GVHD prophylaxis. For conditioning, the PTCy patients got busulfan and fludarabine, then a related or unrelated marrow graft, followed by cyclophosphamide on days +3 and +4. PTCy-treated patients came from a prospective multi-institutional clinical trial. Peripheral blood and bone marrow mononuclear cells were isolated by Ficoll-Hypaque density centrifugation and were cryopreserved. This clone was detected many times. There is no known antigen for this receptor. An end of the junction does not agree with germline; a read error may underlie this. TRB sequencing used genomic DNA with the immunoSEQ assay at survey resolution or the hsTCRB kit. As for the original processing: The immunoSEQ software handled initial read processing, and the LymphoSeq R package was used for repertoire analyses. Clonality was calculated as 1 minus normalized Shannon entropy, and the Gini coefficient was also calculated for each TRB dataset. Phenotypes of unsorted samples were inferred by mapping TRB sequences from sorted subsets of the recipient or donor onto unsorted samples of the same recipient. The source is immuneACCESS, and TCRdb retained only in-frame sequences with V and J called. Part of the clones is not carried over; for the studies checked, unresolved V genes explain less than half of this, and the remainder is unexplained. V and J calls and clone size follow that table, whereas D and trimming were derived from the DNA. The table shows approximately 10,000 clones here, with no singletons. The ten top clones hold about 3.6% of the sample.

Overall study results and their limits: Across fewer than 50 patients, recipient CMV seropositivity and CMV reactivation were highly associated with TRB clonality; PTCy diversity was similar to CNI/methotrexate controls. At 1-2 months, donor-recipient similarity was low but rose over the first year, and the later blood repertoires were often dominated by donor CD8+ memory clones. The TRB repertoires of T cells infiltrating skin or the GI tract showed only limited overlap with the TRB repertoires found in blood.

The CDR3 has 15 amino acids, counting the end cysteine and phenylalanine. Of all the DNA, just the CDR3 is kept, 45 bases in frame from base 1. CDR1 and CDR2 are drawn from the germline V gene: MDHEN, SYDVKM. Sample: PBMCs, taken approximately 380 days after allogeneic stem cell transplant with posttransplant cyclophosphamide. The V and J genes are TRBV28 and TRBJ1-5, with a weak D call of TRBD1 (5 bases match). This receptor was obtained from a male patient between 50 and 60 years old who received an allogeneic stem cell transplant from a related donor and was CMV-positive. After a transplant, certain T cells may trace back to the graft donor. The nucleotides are TGTGCCAGCAGATTATCCCAGGGTTTTCATCAGCCCCAGCATTTT. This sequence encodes CASRLSQGFHQPQHF.